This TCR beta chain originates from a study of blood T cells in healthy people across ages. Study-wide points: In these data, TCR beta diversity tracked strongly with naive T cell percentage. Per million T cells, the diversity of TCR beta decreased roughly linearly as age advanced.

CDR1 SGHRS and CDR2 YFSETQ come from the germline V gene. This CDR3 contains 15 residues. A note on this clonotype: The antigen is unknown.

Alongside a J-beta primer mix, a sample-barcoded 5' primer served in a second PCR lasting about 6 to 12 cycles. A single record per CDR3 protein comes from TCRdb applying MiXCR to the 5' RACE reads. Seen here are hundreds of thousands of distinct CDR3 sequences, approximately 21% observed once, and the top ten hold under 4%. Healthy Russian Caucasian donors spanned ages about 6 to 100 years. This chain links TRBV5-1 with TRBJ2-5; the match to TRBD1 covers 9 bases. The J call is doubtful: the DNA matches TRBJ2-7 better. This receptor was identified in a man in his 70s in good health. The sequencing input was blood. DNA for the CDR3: TGCGCCAGCAGCCCTGGGACAGGGAGTTTTTCCGAGCAGTACTTC. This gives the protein CASSPGTGSFSEQYF.